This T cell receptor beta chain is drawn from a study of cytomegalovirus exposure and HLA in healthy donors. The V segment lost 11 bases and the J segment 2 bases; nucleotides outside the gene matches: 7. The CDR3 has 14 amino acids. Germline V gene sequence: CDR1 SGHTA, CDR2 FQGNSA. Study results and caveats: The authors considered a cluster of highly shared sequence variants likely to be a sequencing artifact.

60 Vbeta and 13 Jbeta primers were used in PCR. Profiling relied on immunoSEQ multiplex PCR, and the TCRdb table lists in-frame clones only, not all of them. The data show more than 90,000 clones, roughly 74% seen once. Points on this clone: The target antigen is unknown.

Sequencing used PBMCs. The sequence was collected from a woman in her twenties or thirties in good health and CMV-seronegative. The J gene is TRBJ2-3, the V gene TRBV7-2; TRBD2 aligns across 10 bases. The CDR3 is CAGKREGYTDTQYF. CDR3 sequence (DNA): TGTGCCGGGAAGCGGGAGGGATACACAGATACGCAGTATTTT.